This is a list of T cell receptor beta chains from one sample in a study of blood T cell repertoires in COVID-19. The data were produced by immunoSEQ multiplex PCR, yet TCRdb's version contains in-frame clones alone and is incomplete. The sample lists some 180,000 clones; over 75% were seen once. What was sequenced was peripheral blood. The receptors come from a middle-aged man with COVID-19, enrolled during active disease. The CDR3 runs from the conserved cysteine through the conserved F or W. A D gene is named only where the DNA matches it firmly.

D gene: TRBD1; V gene: TRBV29-1; CDR3 length: 13; CDR3 protein: CSVRTGVDSPLHF
D gene: TRBD1; V gene: TRBV28; CDR3 length: 14; CDR3 protein: CASRPDRGNQPQHF
D gene: .; V gene: TRBV4-1; CDR3 length: 15; CDR3 protein: CASSHGQFSIGELFF
D gene: TRBD2; V gene: TRBV2; CDR3 length: 19; CDR3 protein: CASSGGLGIERGNPLEQYF
D gene: TRBD1; V gene: TRBV4-3; CDR3 length: 18; CDR3 protein: CASSQDPFSGQGHQPQHF
D gene: .; V gene: TRBV7-9; CDR3 length: 15; CDR3 protein: CASSLPPGHSYEQYF
D gene: TRBD2; V gene: TRBV19; CDR3 length: 14; CDR3 protein: CASRAGTTGYEQFF
D gene: .; V gene: TRBV30; CDR3 length: 12; CDR3 protein: CAWNNQGYGYTF
D gene: .; V gene: TRBV6-5; CDR3 length: 14; CDR3 protein: CASSYSFFSDGYTF
D gene: TRBD1; V gene: TRBV10-3; CDR3 length: 18; CDR3 protein: CAISESVTGFYSNQPQHF
D gene: TRBD1; V gene: TRBV5-1; CDR3 length: 14; CDR3 protein: CASSLGQGDSPLHF
D gene: .; V gene: TRBV5-5; CDR3 length: 11; CDR3 protein: CASSFSAEAFF
D gene: .; V gene: TRBV18; CDR3 length: 15; CDR3 protein: CASAGQPAGTGELFF
D gene: TRBD2; V gene: TRBV11-2; CDR3 length: 16; CDR3 protein: CASSLVAGANTGELFF
D gene: .; V gene: TRBV14; CDR3 length: 11; CDR3 protein: CASSQGQEQYF
D gene: TRBD2; V gene: TRBV6-4; CDR3 length: 16; CDR3 protein: CASSDVAGGAGNEQFF
D gene: .; V gene: TRBV6-5; CDR3 length: 13; CDR3 protein: CASAQGFQNIQYF
D gene: .; V gene: TRBV5-6; CDR3 length: 17; CDR3 protein: CASSLGRRRSRGTEAFF
D gene: .; V gene: TRBV29-1; CDR3 length: 15; CDR3 protein: CSVDITSPGNQPQHF
D gene: .; V gene: TRBV18; CDR3 length: 12; CDR3 protein: CASSPRGLEQFF
D gene: TRBD1; V gene: TRBV18; CDR3 length: 16; CDR3 protein: CASSRTRAGGNQPQHF
D gene: .; V gene: TRBV19; CDR3 length: 13; CDR3 protein: CASSDRFSDEQYF
D gene: .; V gene: TRBV25-1; CDR3 length: 12; CDR3 protein: CASSENRYEQYF
D gene: .; V gene: TRBV6-6; CDR3 length: 13; CDR3 protein: CASSYGGANIQYF
D gene: .; V gene: TRBV11-2; CDR3 length: 13; CDR3 protein: CASSLDLIGGYTF
D gene: TRBD2; V gene: TRBV7-2; CDR3 length: 18; CDR3 protein: CASSLVRLAGGRVNEQFF
D gene: TRBD1; V gene: TRBV28; CDR3 length: 14; CDR3 protein: CASKAPGQGEKLFF
D gene: .; V gene: TRBV12-3/TRBV12-4; CDR3 length: 13; CDR3 protein: CASSLLGGDTQYF
D gene: .; V gene: TRBV6-5; CDR3 length: 14; CDR3 protein: CASSRQAGATEAFF
D gene: .; V gene: TRBV5-8; CDR3 length: 14; CDR3 protein: CASNPGDRYNEQFF
D gene: .; V gene: TRBV27; CDR3 length: 14; CDR3 protein: CASAGWGRQETQYF
D gene: TRBD1; V gene: TRBV6-5; CDR3 length: 13; CDR3 protein: CATSRQGGTEAFF
D gene: TRBD1; V gene: TRBV20-1; CDR3 length: 11; CDR3 protein: CRGGQGLSAFF
D gene: .; V gene: TRBV3-1/TRBV3-2; CDR3 length: 15; CDR3 protein: CASSRTAGLPGGQYF
D gene: .; V gene: TRBV10-3; CDR3 length: 15; CDR3 protein: CAISGSLAPQETQYF
D gene: TRBD1; V gene: TRBV4-1; CDR3 length: 15; CDR3 protein: CASSQGQGATGELFF
D gene: TRBD2; V gene: TRBV9; CDR3 length: 16; CDR3 protein: CVLLVREGLSTDTQYF
D gene: .; V gene: TRBV6-5; CDR3 length: 13; CDR3 protein: CASSSKSNTEAFF
D gene: .; V gene: TRBV5-1; CDR3 length: 14; CDR3 protein: CASSLGRPGDTQYF
D gene: TRBD1; V gene: TRBV18; CDR3 length: 16; CDR3 protein: CASSPPSGQGILEQYF
D gene: TRBD2; V gene: TRBV5-1; CDR3 length: 14; CDR3 protein: CASSSQRGTDTQYF
D gene: .; V gene: TRBV11-2; CDR3 length: 15; CDR3 protein: CASSLTSGTPYGYTF
D gene: .; V gene: TRBV6-5; CDR3 length: 15; CDR3 protein: CASSYSPGDSYEQYF
D gene: TRBD1; V gene: TRBV2; CDR3 length: 16; CDR3 protein: CASSELGTGAGGELFF
D gene: .; V gene: TRBV2; CDR3 length: 15; CDR3 protein: CASSKGSRGTGELFF
D gene: TRBD2; V gene: TRBV6-2/TRBV6-3; CDR3 length: 13; CDR3 protein: CASSRTSSYEQYF
D gene: TRBD2; V gene: TRBV2; CDR3 length: 15; CDR3 protein: CASSEWAGVPDTQYF
D gene: TRBD1; V gene: TRBV28; CDR3 length: 15; CDR3 protein: CASSLFGQGAPRAFF
D gene: .; V gene: TRBV7-8; CDR3 length: 13; CDR3 protein: CASSPLTHYGYTF
D gene: .; V gene: TRBV2; CDR3 length: 15; CDR3 protein: CASSQGAIGDSPLHF
D gene: TRBD1; V gene: TRBV27; CDR3 length: 19; CDR3 protein: CASSLSGGTGTSGANVLTF
D gene: TRBD1; V gene: TRBV28; CDR3 length: 14; CDR3 protein: CASSFGTGVSPLHF
D gene: TRBD1; V gene: TRBV5-4; CDR3 length: 16; CDR3 protein: CASSTGQGAPGYGYTF